This T cell receptor beta chain emerged from a study of monozygotic twins with inflammatory bowel disease. From germline, CDR1 is MNHEY and CDR2 SMNVEV (reference sequence). The CDR3 runs to 13 residues. The authors ran two nested PCRs of around 15 and 10 cycles on TCRalpha and TCRbeta cDNA. TCRdb reprocessed the 5' RACE reads, keeping one entry per CDR3 protein, no DNA. This sample carries 300,000 to 350,000 distinct CDR3 sequences, with around 2% going to the ten biggest clones. This clonotype originated in a human donor with ulcerative colitis or Crohn's disease, or a healthy co-twin of an affected twin (not recorded which). The chain recombines TRBV27 with TRBJ2-5; checking the TCRdb D call of TRBD2 is not possible without DNA. Sequenced input: blood. CDR3 in amino acids: CASSQLGSETQYF.